Shown below are 30 T cell receptor beta chains from a single sample sequenced in a study of shared clonotypes between healthy human individuals. Measured with immunoSEQ multiplex PCR; TCRdb has only the in-frame clones, and not every one. The data show 450,000 to 500,000 clones, with about three quarters seen just once and over 10% held by the top ten. The material sequenced was PBMCs. These receptors were obtained from a woman aged 40 to 55 in good health. Some clones in this sample may be carry-over from other donors' samples.

The J gene is TRBJ2-5, the V gene TRBV29-1; no clear D gene. The CDR3 is 14 residues long. Trimming removed 4 bases from V and 7 bases from J, with 19 bases in between. Germline-derived CDR1 and CDR2 are SQVTM and ANQGSEA. CDR3 nucleotide sequence: TGCAGCGTTGTTTTATTGACTGGCGAAGGGACCCAGTACTTC. This gives the protein CSVVLLTGEGTQYF.

The V and J genes are TRBV7-2 and TRBJ2-1; a weak D match, TRBD1 (6 bases). Trimming left V 6 bases short and J 4 bases short, with 13 bases between. The germline V gene has CDR1 SGHTA and CDR2 FQGNSA. The CDR3 covers 14 residues. CDR3: CASSFTGLYNEQFF. Written as DNA, the CDR3 is TGTGCCAGCAGTTTTACAGGGCTGTACAATGAGCAGTTCTTC. Full variable domain (rest looked up from reference TRBV7-2 and TRBJ2-1): GAGVSQSPSNKVTEKGKDVELRCDPISGHTALYWYRQSLGQGLEFLIYFQGNSAPDKSGLPSDRFSAERTGGSVSTLTIQRTQQEDSAVYLCASSFTGLYNEQFFGPGTRLTVL.

This clone was detected a few times. Written as DNA, the CDR3 is TGTGCCAGCAGCCGCAGCGGGACTATAACTACGGAGCAGTACTTC. Translation: CASSRSGTITTEQYF. The rearrangement links TRBV5-5 to TRBJ2-7, with TRBD2 identical over 7 bases. Trimming cost V 4 bases and J 7 bases; bases outside gene matches: 14. Germline V gene data show CDR1 as SGHKS and CDR2 as YYEKEE (reference sequence). The CDR3 has 15 residues.

On this clone itself: A far larger clone is only one base removed, so a read error is likely. The CDR3 nucleotides are TGTGCCAGCGGCGCACAGGGCGGGGAGACCCAGTACTTC. It is translated as CASGAQGGETQYF. V gene TRBV9 combines with J gene TRBJ2-5; TRBD1 might be the D (6 bases). Germline values: CDR1 SGDLS, CDR2 YYNGEE. V lost 7 bases to trimming and J lost 5 bases, with 15 bases between them. This CDR3 spans 13 amino acids.

The chain combines TRBV11-2 with TRBJ2-1; D is undetermined. V shed 1 base and J shed 3 bases, with 7 bases lying between them. This CDR3 contains 14 residues. CDR1 is SGHAT and CDR2 is FQNNGV in the germline V gene. The DNA of the CDR3 is TGTGCCAGCAGCTTAGCGTCGGACTACAATGAGCAGTTCTTC. It yields the protein CASSLASDYNEQFF. Supplemented by reference TRBV11-2 and TRBJ2-1, the full variable domain reads EAGVAQSPRYKIIEKRQSVAFWCNPISGHATLYWYQQILGQGPKLLIQFQNNGVVDDSQLPKDRFSAERLKGVDSTLKIQPAKLEDSAVYLCASSLASDYNEQFFGPGTRLTVL.

The CDR3 DNA is TGTGCCAGCAACATTGGGGACAGCTTCTACGAGCAGTACTTC. Its translation is CASNIGDSFYEQYF. This rearrangement joins TRBV2 to TRBJ2-7; 7 nucleotides align to TRBD1. Unmatched junction bases numbered 9, after V lost 7 bases and J lost 3 bases. CDR3 length: 14 amino acids. Germline CDR1 and CDR2: SNHLY and FYNNEI.

The V call is TRBV5-1, the J call TRBJ1-2, with D possibly being TRBD1 (6 bases). The V gene's germline CDR1 is SGHRS and CDR2 YFSETQ. The ends were cut back, 2 bases at V and 4 bases at J, with 12 bases in the middle. This CDR3 is built from 14 residues. CDR3 protein: CASSFEPTGYGYTF. Written as DNA, the CDR3 is TGCGCCAGCAGCTTCGAACCGACAGGCTATGGCTACACCTTC.

The chain couples TRBV28 to TRBJ2-2; TRBD2 matches 14 bases. Trimming at V came to 4 bases and at J to 5 bases, leaving 9 bases not matched to a gene. Germline V gene lookup returns CDR1 MDHEN and CDR2 SYDVKM. The CDR3 consists of 18 residues. The CDR3 DNA is TGTGCCAGCAGTTCATGGACTAGCGGGAGGCGTGGGACCGGGGAGCTGTTTTTT. It encodes CASSSWTSGRRGTGELFF. The full variable domain, in which reference TRBV28 and TRBJ2-2 provide the parts outside the CDR3, is DVKVTQSSRYLVKRTGEKVFLECVQDMDHENMFWYRQDPGLGLRLIYFSYDVKMKEKGDIPEGYSVSREKKERFSLILESASTNQTSMYLCASSSWTSGRRGTGELFFGEGSRLTVL.

This clone showed up just a few times. The chain couples TRBV5-1 to TRBJ2-5; TRBD1 matches at 7 bases. The V gene end was trimmed by 6 bases and the J gene end by 5 bases; junction bases not matched to a gene: 7. Germline V lookup: CDR1 SGHRS, CDR2 YFSETQ. The CDR3 is 13 residues long. The CDR3 spells CASTQGERETQYF. The DNA of the CDR3 is TGCGCCAGCACCCAGGGGGAGAGGGAGACCCAGTACTTC.

The table lists this clone with a count of one. This sequence joins TRBV5-1 and TRBJ2-3; possible D gene TRBD1, 6 bases. This CDR3 has 14 amino acids. The V gene's germline CDR1 is SGHRS and CDR2 YFSETQ. V was trimmed by 1 base and J by 6 bases, leaving 12 bases between them. The CDR3 DNA follows: TGCGCCAGCAGCTTGAACAGGGTGGAGGATACGCAGTATTTT. This gives the protein CASSLNRVEDTQYF. Together with reference TRBV5-1 and TRBJ2-3, the CDR3 gives the full variable domain: KAGVTQTPRYLIKTRGQQVTLSCSPISGHRSVSWYQQTPGQGLQFLFEYFSETQRNKGNFPGRFSGRQFSNSRSEMNVSTLELGDSALYLCASSLNRVEDTQYFGPGTRLTVL.

V usage is TRBV4-1 and J usage is TRBJ2-5, with D possibly being TRBD2 (7 bases). V lost 0 bases to trimming and J lost 0 bases, with 11 bases between them. Germline V gene lookup returns CDR1 MGHRA and CDR2 YSYEKL. The CDR3 spans 16 residues. In DNA form, the CDR3 reads TGCGCCAGCAGCCAAGATAGGGGGGGATACCAAGAGACCCAGTACTTC. Amino acids: CASSQDRGGYQETQYF.

This rearrangement joins TRBV28 to TRBJ2-2; weak D call: TRBD1 (6 bases). CDR3 length: 13 amino acids. Trimming took 10 bases from V and 6 from J, leaving 15 bases between them. The germline V gene has CDR1 MDHEN and CDR2 SYDVKM. The CDR3 DNA sequence: TGTGCCACTCGACACCCAGGGGCCGGGGAGCTGTTTTTT. Its protein product is CATRHPGAGELFF.

In its sample, this clone was seen once. The chain joins TRBV27 to TRBJ2-7; D may correspond to TRBD1 or TRBD2 (5 bases each). CDR1 and CDR2 from the germline V gene are MNHEY and SMNVEV (reference sequence). Trimming pared 2 bases from V and 7 bases from J, leaving 15 bases between. The CDR3 runs 14 residues. The chain's CDR3 is CASSLRTFGAEQYF. Here the CDR3 DNA reads TGTGCCAGCAGTTTACGCACCTTCGGGGCTGAGCAGTACTTC.

As to this clone: A much larger clonotype is one base distant, so this may be a read error. The V call is TRBV2, the J call TRBJ1-5; 9 nucleotides line up with TRBD1. V lost 5 bases to trimming and J lost 2 bases; unmatched junction nucleotides: 4. This CDR3 is built from 15 residues. Looked up from germline, CDR1 is SNHLY and CDR2 is FYNNEI. DNA for the CDR3: TGTGCCAGCAGTCAGGACAGGGGTGGCAATCAGCCCCAGCATTTT. Its translation is CASSQDRGGNQPQHF.

The J gene is TRBJ1-1, the V gene TRBV9; no clear D. V was cut by 0 bases and J by 3 bases, with 15 bases left in between. The length of the CDR3 is 16 residues. Looked up from germline, CDR1 is SGDLS and CDR2 is YYNGEE. The CDR3, as DNA: TGTGCCAGCAGCGTAGCCCCGAGCATTAGGGACACTGAAGCTTTCTTT. As protein: CASSVAPSIRDTEAFF.

The chain couples TRBV15 to TRBJ1-5; 7 nucleotides match TRBD1. With V trimmed by 0 bases and J by 4 bases, 9 bases remained unmatched. CDR1 is LNHNV and CDR2 is YYDKDF in the germline V gene (reference sequence). This CDR3 is built from 17 residues. CDR3 sequence (DNA): TGTGCCACCAGCAGAGATCTGGGGACAGCCTTGAATCAGCCCCAGCATTTT. Amino acids: CATSRDLGTALNQPQHF.

As concerns this clone: Other DNA sequences in this specimen translate into the identical CDR3. V gene TRBV19 combines with J gene TRBJ1-1; D gene uncertain. The germline CDR1 and CDR2 sequences are LNHDA and SQIVND (reference sequence). The CDR3 consists of 13 residues. V lost 3 bases to trimming and J lost 0 bases, with 5 bases between them. CDR3 nucleotide sequence: TGTGCCAGTAGTATGGGCCTGAACACTGAAGCTTTCTTT. This sequence encodes CASSMGLNTEAFF.

This clone was recorded a few times. The chain carries TRBV11-1 and TRBJ2-7; 7 bases are a match to TRBD2. Germline V CDR1 and CDR2: SGHAT, FQDESV (reference sequence). CDR3 length: 15 residues. The V segment lost 3 bases and the J segment 1 base; nucleotides outside the gene matches: 6. DNA for the CDR3: TGTGCCAGCAGCTTGGTTAGCGGGTTATCCTACGAGCAGTACTTC. As protein: CASSLVSGLSYEQYF. The full variable domain, its missing parts supplied by reference TRBV11-1 and TRBJ2-7, is EAEVAQSPRYKITEKSQAVAFWCDPISGHATLYWYRQILGQGPELLVQFQDESVVDDSQLPKDRFSAERLKGVDSTLKIQPAELGDSAMYLCASSLVSGLSYEQYFGPGTRLTVT.

This clone has ten or more counts. V and J are TRBV15 and TRBJ1-1; 7 nucleotides agree with TRBD1. The junction had 9 bases not matched to a gene; V was cut back by 5 bases and J by 9 bases. There are 13 residues in the CDR3. Germline V gene data show CDR1 as LNHNV and CDR2 as YYDKDF (reference sequence). This chain's CDR3 is CATSQETGIQAFF. The CDR3 DNA reads TGTGCCACCAGCCAAGAGACAGGGATACAAGCTTTCTTT.

V usage is TRBV2 and J usage is TRBJ2-6; D is unresolved. The CDR3 length is 15 residues. With 4 bases removed from V and 0 bases from J, the gap between germline ends came to 7 bases. Germline CDR1 SNHLY, CDR2 FYNNEI. The chain's CDR3 is CASSGLNSGANVLTF. DNA for the CDR3: TGTGCCAGCAGTGGACTCAACTCTGGGGCCAACGTCCTGACTTTC.

Remarks on this clone: A much larger clone differs from this one at a single base, so this may be a read error. At the DNA level, this CDR3 is encoded by other sequences in the same sample as well. V usage is TRBV21-1 and J usage is TRBJ2-7; TRBD1, the table's D call, was not compared with the DNA. TRBV21-1 is a pseudogene. The CDR3 is 16 residues long. The CDR3 region has the DNA TGTGCCAGCAGCAAAGACGGGACAGGGGGTCCTTACGAGCAGTACTTC. This encodes CASSKDGTGGPYEQYF.

In this sample, this clone turned up once. The chain recombines TRBV18 with TRBJ1-4; TRBD1 aligns across 7 bases. CDR1 and CDR2 from the germline V gene are KGHSH and LQKENI. CDR3 length: 15 amino acids. J gave up 11 bases and V 4 bases, and 13 bases lay outside the gene matches. As DNA, the CDR3 is TGTGCCAGCTCACAACTCCAGGGGGAGGAAAGGAAACTGTTTTTT. Protein product: CASSQLQGEERKLFF.

This rearrangement joins TRBV30 to TRBJ2-7; 12 bases are shared with TRBD2. The germline V gene encodes CDR1 GTSNPN and CDR2 SVGIG (reference sequence). The CDR3 extends over 14 amino acids. The V and J ends lost 7 bases and 2 bases, in that order; junction bases with no gene match: 6. The CDR3 DNA is TGTGCCTCCGACCGGACTAGCGGGACCTACGAGCAGTACTTC. Its translation: CASDRTSGTYEQYF.

As regards this clone: A far larger clone is just one base off, so this is likely a read error. The chain links TRBV7-8 to TRBJ2-7; no definite D call. Germline V gene sequence: CDR1 SGHVS, CDR2 FQNEAQ. The ends were cut back, 9 bases at V and 2 bases at J, with 20 bases in the middle. The CDR3 covers 15 residues. CDR3 amino acids: CARSFLRYSPYEQYF. The CDR3 nucleotides are TGTGCCAGAAGTTTCCTCCGCTACTCACCCTACGAGCAGTACTTC.

V and J are TRBV19 and TRBJ1-1; D is perhaps TRBD1 (6 bases). V was trimmed by 1 base and J by 3 bases, leaving 12 bases between them. This CDR3 is built from 15 residues. Germline V gives CDR1 LNHDA, CDR2 SQIVND (reference sequence). This chain's CDR3 is CASSIGGQGDTEAFF. CDR3 DNA: TGTGCCAGTAGTATAGGGGGGCAGGGTGACACTGAAGCTTTCTTT.

The chain is built from TRBV7-8 and TRBJ1-4, with TRBD1 matching over 9 bases. The junction had 5 bases not matched to a gene; V was cut back by 5 bases and J by 7 bases. CDR1 SGHVS and CDR2 FQNEAQ come from the germline V gene. This CDR3 region has 14 residues. The DNA for the CDR3 is TGTGCCAGCAGCCACAGGGGGCTGGGTGAAAAACTGTTTTTT. It specifies CASSHRGLGEKLFF.

The V and J genes are TRBV5-6 and TRBJ2-5; D ambiguous. The germline gives CDR1 SGHDT, CDR2 YYEEEE. Trimming took 0 bases from V and 4 from J, leaving 7 bases between them. The CDR3 has 13 residues. The CDR3 here is CASSLAWGETQYF. The DNA of the CDR3 is TGTGCCAGCAGCTTGGCCTGGGGAGAGACCCAGTACTTC.

Remarks on this clone: Compared with germline, one end of the junction differs, possibly owing to a read error. The chain has TRBV28 and TRBJ2-7; TRBD2 is a possible D gene (6 bases). Germline V gives CDR1 MDHEN, CDR2 SYDVKM. The CDR3 extends over 14 amino acids. The CDR3 is CASSAFSGTQSWNF. Written as DNA, the CDR3 is TGTGCCAGCAGCGCCTTCTCCGGGACTCAAAGTTGGAACTTC.

The chain combines TRBV5-1 with TRBJ2-3; 12 nucleotides align to TRBD1. After removal of 5 bases from V and 6 bases from J, the junction contained 7 bases not matched to a gene. From germline, CDR1 is SGHRS and CDR2 YFSETQ. The CDR3 spans 15 residues. The CDR3 region has the DNA TGCGCCAGCAGATTTAGGGACAGGGGGCAGGATACGCAGTATTTT. Translated, it gives CASRFRDRGQDTQYF.

In this sample, this clone turned up many times. The same CDR3 can be traced to other DNA sequences in this sample. This chain links TRBV11-2 with TRBJ2-2; 7 bases align to TRBD1. After removal of 1 base from V and 8 bases from J, the junction contained 7 bases not matched to a gene. CDR3 length: 15 amino acids. Looked up from germline, CDR1 is SGHAT and CDR2 is FQNNGV. CDR3 in DNA: TGTGCCAGCAGCTTAGGTTACAGGGGAGCGGGGGAGCTGTTTTTT. Its protein product is CASSLGYRGAGELFF. Supplemented by reference TRBV11-2 and TRBJ2-2, the full variable domain reads EAGVAQSPRYKIIEKRQSVAFWCNPISGHATLYWYQQILGQGPKLLIQFQNNGVVDDSQLPKDRFSAERLKGVDSTLKIQPAKLEDSAVYLCASSLGYRGAGELFFGEGSRLTVL.